Given below is one T cell receptor beta chain in context. At one end the junction does not follow the germline gene, possibly because of a read error. The data belong to a study of T-cell memory formation after mild COVID-19. CDR3 length: 13 residues. Per germline, CDR1 SQVTM and CDR2 ANQGSEA. Using its own MiXCR run on the 5' RACE reads, TCRdb lists one record per CDR3 protein. This sample has around 180,000 distinct CDR3 sequences, with less than 20% found just once. The origin of this receptor is a young man who had mild COVID-19 (a few samples of this study predate the infection). Cell type and time point are not known. The sequenced sample was PBMCs or a T cell subset sorted from them (not recorded which). The V call is TRBV29-1, the J call TRBJ2-2; D tentatively fits TRBD1 or TRBD2 (5 bases each). The CDR3 region has the DNA TGCAGCGTTGGGACACCTTCCACCGGGGAACTGTTTTTT. The encoded protein is CSVGTPSTGELFF.